Listed here is a single T cell receptor (beta chain). The antigen remains undetermined. This sample stems from a study of response to subunit inactivated influenza vaccine. From the RT-PCR reads, TCRdb called clonotypes with MiXCR, one entry per CDR3 protein. The sample lists 650,000 to 800,000 distinct CDR3 sequences, about 15% occurring once. Study-wide findings and caveats: Authors suggested each seasonal influenza vaccination recruits few new T cells.

The CDR3 loop spans 13 amino acids. V dropped 7 bases and J dropped 8 bases, with 17 bases sitting between them. Germline V lookup: CDR1 ENHRY, CDR2 SYGVKD. The chain carries TRBV10-3 and TRBJ1-1; D is uncertain. Specimen: PBMCs from blood, collected approximately 15 days before vaccination. This TCR was sampled from a man aged 50 to 59 who received an inactivated influenza vaccine. The CDR3 region is CAINKGRTGEAFF. The CDR3 region has the DNA TGTGCCATCAATAAGGGAAGGACGGGCGAAGCTTTCTTT.